The 5 T cell receptor beta chains in this list originate from one sample, sequenced in a study of T cells in Graves' hyperthyroidism and ophthalmopathy. The investigators amplified TCR beta CDR3 regions from RNA transcripts. HTBI primers drove first-round RT-PCR of the TCR CDR3. MiXCR, applied by TCRdb to the multiplex PCR reads, yields one record per CDR3 protein. The repertoire holds about 400,000 distinct CDR3 sequences, around 25% seen once, with around 79% in the top ten. Material for sequencing was blood. The receptors originated from a man aged 45-65 years with Graves' hyperthyroidism.

This clonotype was seen many times. This chain links TRBV6-2 or TRBV6-3 with TRBJ1-1; 7 nucleotides line up with TRBD1. The CDR3 has 15 amino acids. Trimming took 2 bases from V and 3 from J; bases not matched to a gene: 6. Germline CDR1 MNHEY, CDR2 SVGEGT. In nucleotides, the CDR3 is TGTGCCAGCAGTTACGACAGGGACTCCGACACTGAAGCTTTCTTT. Protein sequence: CASSYDRDSDTEAFF.

J is TRBJ1-5 and V is TRBV3-1; tentative D call: TRBD1 (5 bases). Germline CDR1 and CDR2: LGHDT and YNNKEL (reference sequence). Trimming cost V 0 bases and J 3 bases, with 9 bases left between them. The CDR3 consists of 15 residues. The chain's CDR3 is CASSQDSGPNQPQHF. CDR3 bases: TGTGCCAGCAGCCAAGATTCGGGGCCCAATCAGCCCCAGCATTTT.

The V gene is TRBV5-1, the J gene TRBJ2-1; 11 bases align to TRBD2. CDR3 length equals 17 residues. The germline CDR1 and CDR2 sequences are SGHRS and YFSETQ. Trimming removed 5 bases from V and 3 bases from J; junction bases left unmatched: 10. CDR3 loop: CASRSTSGLAGYNEQFF. CDR3 DNA sequence: TGCGCCAGCAGAAGTACCTCCGGACTAGCGGGCTACAATGAGCAGTTCTTC.

This clonotype turned up a few times. The chain uses TRBV20-1 and TRBJ2-1; no firm D call. Between the trimmed V and J ends, which lost 6 bases and 8 bases, there was a span of 11 bases. Germline CDR1 DFQATT, CDR2 SNEGSKA (reference sequence). The CDR3 is made up of 11 amino acids. The CDR3 coding sequence is TGCAGTGCCCCCTTGTCGTATGAGCAGTTCTTC. Encoded protein: CSAPLSYEQFF.

This clonotype was seen a few times. The rearrangement links TRBV19 to TRBJ1-5, with D maybe TRBD1 (6 bases). Trimming removed 4 bases from V and 2 bases from J, with 12 bases in between. Germline V lookup: CDR1 LNHDA, CDR2 SQIVND (reference sequence). The CDR3 totals 15 residues. CDR3 sequence reads: CASSTPQGRNQPQHF. CDR3 bases: TGTGCCAGTAGTACGCCACAGGGACGCAATCAGCCCCAGCATTTT.